This T cell receptor beta chain came from a study of spatial heterogeneity in lung cancer. The time point is: sample taken at primary tumor resection. The study sequenced unsorted whole RNA from tumor, nontumor lung or frozen PBMC. Samples came from roughly 72 TRACERx patients with untreated early-stage lung cancer. This clonotype was detected ten times or more. MiXCR was run by TCRdb on the 5' RACE reads, yielding one entry per CDR3 protein. The repertoire includes 7,200 or so distinct CDR3 sequences, approximately 4% of them detected once, and approximately 23% sits in the top ten. The sequence was obtained from a female donor with early-stage non-small cell lung cancer. The sequencing here drew on normal lung tissue next to the tumor, taken at surgery.

CDR3 DNA: TGTGCCAGCAGTTTTGGGGGGACAGGGGTCGGTACGCAGTATTTT. Protein: CASSFGGTGVGTQYF. The chain is built from TRBV12-3 or TRBV12-4 and TRBJ2-3, with 10 bases that match TRBD1. CDR3 size: 15 residues. Trimming took 3 bases from V and 8 from J; bases not matched to a gene: 8.